The clone carrying this T cell receptor beta chain was observed a handful of times. V lost 2 bases, J lost 5 bases, and 9 bases stayed unmatched. CDR1 SGHTA and CDR2 FQGTGA come from the germline V gene. This CDR3 comprises 17 residues. A second PCR, run for about 6 to 12 cycles, used a sample-barcoded 5' primer plus a J-beta primer mix. In TCRdb, the 5' RACE reads were re-called with MiXCR into one record per CDR3 protein. The sample yields about 1.1 million distinct CDR3 sequences, roughly two fifths seen once. This sample was included in a study of blood T cells in healthy people across ages. The sample taken for sequencing was blood. The chain combines TRBV7-3 with TRBJ2-2; TRBD1 matches at 9 bases. The receptor was derived from a man aged 18 to 30 in good health. CDR3 nucleotides: TGTGCCAGCAGCTTATCCGCCGGGACAGGGAGTACCGGGGAGCTGTTTTTT. It codes for CASSLSAGTGSTGELFF.